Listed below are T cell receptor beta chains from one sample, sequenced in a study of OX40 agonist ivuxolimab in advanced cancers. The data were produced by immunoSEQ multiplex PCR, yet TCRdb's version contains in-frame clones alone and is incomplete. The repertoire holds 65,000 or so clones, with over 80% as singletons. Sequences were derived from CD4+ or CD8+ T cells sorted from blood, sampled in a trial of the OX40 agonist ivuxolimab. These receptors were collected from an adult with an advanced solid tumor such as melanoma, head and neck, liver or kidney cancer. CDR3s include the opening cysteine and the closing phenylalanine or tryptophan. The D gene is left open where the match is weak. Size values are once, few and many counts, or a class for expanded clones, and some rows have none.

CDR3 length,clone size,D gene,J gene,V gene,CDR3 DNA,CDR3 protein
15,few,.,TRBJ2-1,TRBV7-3,TGTGCCAGCAGTCGCCGAGACTCACCCTACAATGAGCAGTTCTTC,CASSRRDSPYNEQFF
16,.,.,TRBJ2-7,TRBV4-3,TGCGCCAGCAGCCAAGATGTCCAGAGCCATTTGTACGAGCAGTACTTC,CASSQDVQSHLYEQYF
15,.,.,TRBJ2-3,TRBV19,TGTGCCAGTAGTATCACATTAACCGGCACAGATACGCAGTATTTT,CASSITLTGTDTQYF
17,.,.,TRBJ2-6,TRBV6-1,TGTGCCAGCAGGGAATCAGTCAGGGGCGCTGGGGCCAACGTCCTGACTTTC,CASRESVRGAGANVLTF
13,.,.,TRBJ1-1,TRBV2,TGTGCCAGCAGTGAATGGCAGGGCGATGAAGCTTTCTTT,CASSEWQGDEAFF
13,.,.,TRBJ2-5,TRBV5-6,TGTGCCAGCAGCCCCGGGCCCCAAGAGACCCAGTACTTC,CASSPGPQETQYF
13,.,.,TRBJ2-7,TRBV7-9,TGTGCCAGCAGTCCGGGACGCTCCTACGAGCAGTACTTC,CASSPGRSYEQYF
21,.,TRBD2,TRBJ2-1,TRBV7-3,TGTGCCAGCAGCCAAAACCCTTGGACTAGCGGGAGGGGGAGCTCCTACAATGAGCAGTTCTTC,CASSQNPWTSGRGSSYNEQFF
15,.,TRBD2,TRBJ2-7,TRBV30,TGTGCCTGGAGCTTAAGCGGGACGAGCTCCTACGAGCAGTACTTC,CAWSLSGTSSYEQYF
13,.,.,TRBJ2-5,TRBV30,TGTGCCTGGAGTGTACGGCCAAGGGAGACCCAGTACTTC,CAWSVRPRETQYF
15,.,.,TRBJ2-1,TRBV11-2,TGTGCCAGCCAGGGGATTTCTACTACTGGCAATGAGCAGTTCTTC,CASQGISTTGNEQFF